The 16 T cell receptor beta chains below were found in one sample sequenced in a study of early T cells in non-severe SARS-CoV-2 infection. One entry per CDR3 protein results from TCRdb running MiXCR on the 5' RACE reads. The repertoire consists of over 55,000 distinct CDR3 sequences, with 9.5% to 15% occurring once and the leading ten covering about 1.3%. The material sequenced was whole blood. The origin of the receptors is an adult who was a healthcare worker with PCR-confirmed SARS-CoV-2 infection or an uninfected control (not recorded which).

This clonotype came up many times. This chain links TRBV7-2 with TRBJ1-6; D uncertain. Trimming stripped 3 bases from V and 5 bases from J, with 11 bases between. From germline, CDR1 is SGHTA and CDR2 FQGNSA. This CDR3 comprises 15 residues. The CDR3 sequence: CASSFRASHNSPLHF. In DNA form, the CDR3 reads TGTGCCAGCAGCTTCCGCGCCAGCCATAATTCACCCCTCCACTTT.

This clonotype was seen a few times. The chain is built from TRBV28 and TRBJ2-7; TRBD1 matches 9 bases. Germline V gene lookup returns CDR1 MDHEN and CDR2 SYDVKM. The CDR3 has 15 residues. V was clipped by 6 bases and J by 5 bases; unmatched bases: 11. Here the CDR3 reads CASRTRQGGTHEQYF. CDR3 sequence (DNA): TGTGCCAGCAGAACTCGACAGGGGGGTACCCACGAGCAGTACTTC.

This clonotype was seen many times. The CDR3 coding sequence is TGTGCCAGCAGTCAGACCGGGCGCACTGAAGCTTTCTTT. This encodes CASSQTGRTEAFF. V and J are TRBV12-3 or TRBV12-4 and TRBJ1-1; D not certain. The CDR3 runs to 13 residues. V was cut by 5 bases and J by 4 bases, with 11 bases left in between.

This clonotype was counted at least ten times. The chain employs TRBV7-9 and TRBJ2-1; unclear D gene. The CDR3 is 11 residues long. Germline V gives CDR1 SEHNR, CDR2 FQNEAQ (reference sequence). Trimming left V 3 bases short and J 8 bases short, with 5 bases between. The CDR3 nucleotides are TGTGCCAGCAGCTTTCAGGATGAGCAGTTCTTC. This codes for CASSFQDEQFF.

The sample holds many counts of this clonotype. The V and J genes are TRBV6-6 and TRBJ1-1, with 7 bases aligning to TRBD1. The CDR3 is made up of 14 amino acids. The J segment lost 3 bases and the V segment lost 5 bases, leaving 6 bases of the junction unmatched. The V gene's germline CDR1 is MNHNY and CDR2 SVGAGI (reference sequence). This chain's CDR3 is CASSPGDSYTEAFF. The DNA for the CDR3 is TGTGCCAGCAGTCCCGGGGACAGCTACACTGAAGCTTTCTTT.

The sample holds many counts of this clonotype. The chain is built from TRBV11-2 and TRBJ2-7, with TRBD1 identical over 9 bases. With V trimmed by 2 bases and J by 2 bases, 1 base remained unmatched. The CDR3 covers 14 residues. The germline V gene has CDR1 SGHAT and CDR2 FQNNGV. CDR3 nucleotide sequence: TGTGCCAGCAGCTTAAGGGACAGGGCCTACGAGCAGTACTTC. This encodes CASSLRDRAYEQYF.

The V call is TRBV27, the J call TRBJ2-5; 7 bases line up with TRBD1. This CDR3 has 14 residues. In germline, CDR1 is MNHEY, CDR2 SMNVEV (reference sequence). Trimming at V came to 5 bases and at J to 3 bases, leaving 6 bases not matched to a gene. As DNA, the CDR3 is TGTGCCAGCAGTACATTGACAGGGAAAGAGACCCAGTACTTC. Encoded protein: CASSTLTGKETQYF.

The sample holds many counts of this clonotype. The V call is TRBV12-3 or TRBV12-4, the J call TRBJ2-5; tentatively, D is TRBD1 (5 bases). V was cut by 2 bases and J by 3 bases, with 10 bases left in between. The CDR3 has 14 residues. The CDR3 nucleotides are TGTGCCAGCAGTTTATCGACAGTAAAAGAGACCCAGTACTTC. Its protein is CASSLSTVKETQYF.

This clonotype was detected ten times or more. The chain recombines TRBV7-8 with TRBJ2-5, with D maybe TRBD2 (6 bases). The CDR3 is made up of 17 amino acids. Germline lookup yields CDR1 SGHVS and CDR2 FQNEAQ. The V and J ends lost 0 bases and 2 bases respectively, with 16 bases between them. CDR3 sequence (DNA): TGTGCCAGCAGCTTAGCGGGGTTGGGAGGACGACAAGAGACCCAGTACTTC. As protein: CASSLAGLGGRQETQYF. The variable domain in full, completed from reference TRBV7-8 and TRBJ2-5, reads GAGVSQSPRYKVAKRGQDVALRCDPISGHVSLFWYQQALGQGPEFLTYFQNEAQLDKSGLPSDRFFAERPEGSVSTLKIQRTQQEDSAVYLCASSLAGLGGRQETQYFGPGTRLLVL.

J is TRBJ2-1 and V is TRBV9; TRBD2 aligns across 9 bases. The germline gives CDR1 SGDLS, CDR2 YYNGEE. The CDR3 has 22 residues. V shed 6 bases and J 3 bases; nucleotides not matched to a gene: 28. DNA for the CDR3: TGTGCCAGCAACGGTAGAGAGCTAGCGGGAAACCTGAGTGAAACGGACTACAATGAGCAGTTCTTC. Translated: CASNGRELAGNLSETDYNEQFF.

This clonotype was detected ten times or more. The J gene is TRBJ1-6, the V gene TRBV3-1; D remains unclear. Per germline, CDR1 LGHDT and CDR2 YNNKEL (reference sequence). The CDR3 loop spans 16 amino acids. The V end lost 3 bases, the J end lost 6 bases, and 15 bases lay between the germline ends. In nucleotides, the CDR3 is TGTGCCAGCAGCCATGGCAGCCCGATAGTTAATTCACCCCTCCACTTT. Its protein product is CASSHGSPIVNSPLHF.

This clonotype was detected ten times or more. V and J are TRBV29-1 and TRBJ2-1, with 7 bases fitting TRBD1. Germline CDR1 is SQVTM and CDR2 is ANQGSEA. Trimming cost V 3 bases and J 6 bases; bases outside gene matches: 11. There are 15 residues in the CDR3. In DNA form, the CDR3 reads TGCAGCGTTGAGTTCATAGGGGGCGCGGGCAATGAGCAGTTCTTC. Translation gives CSVEFIGGAGNEQFF.

This clonotype has a handful of counts. This may be a read error, as it is one base from a much larger clone. This sequence joins TRBV11-2 and TRBJ2-7; D may match TRBD1 or TRBD2 (5 bases each). Germline V gene data show CDR1 as SGHAT and CDR2 as FQNNGV. This CDR3 region has 13 residues. The CDR3 sequence is CASSSGTVAEQHF. The CDR3 DNA reads as TGTGCCAGCAGCTCCGGGACCGTGGCCGAGCAGCACTTC.

The chain recombines TRBV7-2 with TRBJ1-1; a weak D match, TRBD1 (6 bases). V lost 4 bases and J 3 bases, leaving 15 bases between the germline ends. Per the germline V gene, CDR1 is SGHTA and CDR2 is FQGNSA. The CDR3 consists of 15 residues. The CDR3 is CASSSPRGFYTEAFF. CDR3 DNA: TGTGCCAGCAGCTCCCCCAGGGGATTTTACACTGAAGCTTTCTTT. The variable domain in full, with the rest retrieved from reference TRBV7-2 and TRBJ1-1, is GAGVSQSPSNKVTEKGKDVELRCDPISGHTALYWYRQSLGQGLEFLIYFQGNSAPDKSGLPSDRFSAERTGGSVSTLTIQRTQQEDSAVYLCASSSPRGFYTEAFFGQGTRLTVV.

Many counts were recorded for this clonotype. The genes are TRBV6-2 or TRBV6-3 and TRBJ2-2; 10 bases fit TRBD2. Unmatched junction bases numbered 11, after V lost 5 bases and J lost 5 bases. CDR1 and CDR2 from the germline V gene are MNHEY and SVGEGT. This CDR3 has 17 residues. The CDR3 loop reads CASSRQPLLAGTGELFF. CDR3 in DNA: TGTGCCAGCAGTCGTCAACCCCTACTAGCGGGAACCGGGGAGCTGTTTTTT.

This clonotype was seen many times. The J gene is TRBJ2-3, the V gene TRBV20-1; 7 bases map to TRBD2. This CDR3 region has 15 residues. The germline V gene encodes CDR1 DFQATT and CDR2 SNEGSKA (reference sequence). J gave up 0 bases and V 5 bases, and 8 bases lay outside the gene matches. CDR3 loop: CSAVRAGFSTDTQYF. In DNA form, the CDR3 reads TGCAGTGCTGTCCGAGCGGGATTTAGCACAGATACGCAGTATTTT.